The 12 T cell receptor beta chains reported below all come from one sample, sequenced in a study of T cell changes during pregnancy in multiple sclerosis. Measured with immunoSEQ multiplex PCR; TCRdb has only the in-frame clones, and not every one. The sample holds around 35,000 clones; approximately 90% are singletons and the top ten take roughly a tenth. Sequenced material: CD8+ T cells from peripheral blood mononuclear cells, taken before pregnancy. Receptor source: a female donor with multiple sclerosis, enrolled in a pregnancy study.

The chain combines TRBV9 with TRBJ2-1; D might be TRBD2 (6 bases). The germline CDR1 and CDR2 sequences are SGDLS and YYNGEE. The CDR3 totals 17 residues. Trimming cost V 2 bases and J 3 bases, with 18 bases left between them. CDR3 sequence (DNA): TGTGCCAGCAGCGTCCGGGACTCCGCACAAATCTACAATGAGCAGTTCTTC. It yields the protein CASSVRDSAQIYNEQFF.

V gene TRBV23-1 combines with J gene TRBJ1-5; D may be TRBD1 (5 bases). TRBV23-1 is assigned to the ORF class and has an uncertain function. V lost 2 bases and J lost 1, with 12 bases in between. The CDR3 runs to 16 residues. The CDR3 DNA follows: TGCGCCAGCAGTCAACCCCAGGGCGGAAGCAATCAGCCCCAGCATTTT. It codes for CASSQPQGGSNQPQHF.

CDR3 coding DNA: TGTGCCAGCGAGGAGGGAATGGAGACCCAGTACTTC. Translation: CASEEGMETQYF. The chain uses TRBV2 and TRBJ2-5, with a tentative D call TRBD2 (6 bases). The CDR3 is 12 residues long. Deletions cut 8 bases from V and 5 bases from J, with 12 bases between. The germline gives CDR1 SNHLY, CDR2 FYNNEI.

The rearrangement links TRBV7-8 to TRBJ2-1; D perhaps matches TRBD2 (6 bases). Germline lookup yields CDR1 SGHVS and CDR2 FQNEAQ. Trimming left V 4 bases short and J 0 bases short, with 10 bases between. The length of the CDR3 is 15 residues. CDR3 protein: CASSSVAASYNEQFF. The CDR3 DNA is TGTGCCAGCAGCTCAGTAGCGGCCTCCTACAATGAGCAGTTCTTC.

This chain uses TRBV10-3 with TRBJ2-3; 7 bases align to TRBD2. The V gene's germline CDR1 is ENHRY and CDR2 SYGVKD. CDR3 length equals 16 residues. Trimming took 6 bases from V and 2 from J; bases not matched to a gene: 11. The CDR3 loop is CAIRISSGPNTDTQYF. The CDR3 nucleotides read TGTGCCATCAGGATTTCTAGCGGACCTAACACAGATACGCAGTATTTT.

The genes are TRBV19 and TRBJ1-1; the D gene is possibly TRBD1 (6 bases). Germline loops: CDR1 LNHDA, CDR2 SQIVND (reference sequence). V lost 4 bases and J 4 bases, leaving 10 bases between the germline ends. CDR3 length: 13 residues. The CDR3 sequence: CASSRGPSTEAFF. The CDR3 DNA follows: TGTGCCAGTAGTAGGGGGCCGAGCACTGAAGCTTTCTTT. Supplemented by reference TRBV19 and TRBJ1-1, the full variable domain reads DGGITQSPKYLFRKEGQNVTLSCEQNLNHDAMYWYRQDPGQGLRLIYYSQIVNDFQKGDIAEGYSVSREKKESFPLTVTSAQKNPTAFYLCASSRGPSTEAFFGQGTRLTVV.

The chain combines TRBV19 with TRBJ1-5; TRBD1 aligns across 10 bases. Germline CDR1 is LNHDA and CDR2 is SQIVND (reference sequence). This CDR3 contains 17 residues. Losses at the gene ends were 6 bases for V and 0 bases for J; bases not matched to a gene: 8. The CDR3 sequence: CASRPGQGSYSNQPQHF. CDR3 coding DNA: TGTGCCAGTAGACCGGGACAGGGGTCGTATAGCAATCAGCCCCAGCATTTT.

V gene TRBV18 combines with J gene TRBJ2-2; TRBD1 matches 7 bases. In germline, CDR1 is KGHSH, CDR2 LQKENI. The CDR3 has 15 amino acids. V trimming: 6 bases; J trimming: 2 bases; junction bases outside the gene matches: 6. The CDR3 DNA reads TGTGCCAGCTCGCCCGACAGGGTAAACACCGGGGAGCTGTTTTTT. Its translation: CASSPDRVNTGELFF.

J is TRBJ2-3 and V is TRBV27; the D gene is possibly TRBD2 (6 bases). Looked up from germline, CDR1 is MNHEY and CDR2 is SMNVEV (reference sequence). CDR3 length: 14 amino acids. The germline V and J ends were trimmed by 1 base and 9 bases, with 14 bases remaining between them. CDR3 in amino acids: CASSLLGGTRTQYF. DNA for the CDR3: TGTGCCAGCAGTTTATTGGGGGGAACTCGGACGCAGTATTTT.

This clone was counted only a few times. V usage is TRBV2 and J usage is TRBJ2-7; 11 bases fit TRBD2. V trimming: 3 bases; J trimming: 5 bases; junction bases outside the gene matches: 6. The CDR3 consists of 15 residues. The germline gives CDR1 SNHLY, CDR2 FYNNEI. The CDR3 protein is CASSDALAGGNEQYF. As DNA, the CDR3 is TGTGCCAGCAGTGATGCGCTAGCGGGAGGTAACGAGCAGTACTTC.

This clone was detected only once. The chain uses TRBV7-9 and TRBJ2-1, with TRBD2 matching 10 bases. Trimming took 5 bases from V and 5 from J; bases not matched to a gene: 6. CDR1 SEHNR and CDR2 FQNEAQ come from the germline V gene (reference sequence). The CDR3 sequence is 15 residues long. The CDR3 region has the DNA TGTGCCAGCAGCCCAGCTAGCGGGGGAGACAATGAGCAGTTCTTC. The encoded protein is CASSPASGGDNEQFF.

The rearrangement uses TRBV9 and TRBJ2-1, with TRBD2 matching over 10 bases. The CDR3 is 15 residues long. Germline CDR1 SGDLS, CDR2 YYNGEE. Trimming removed 0 bases from V and 10 bases from J; junction bases left unmatched: 7. The CDR3 loop is CASSVEGLATQEQFF. Written as DNA, the CDR3 is TGTGCCAGCAGCGTAGAGGGACTAGCGACCCAAGAGCAGTTCTTC.